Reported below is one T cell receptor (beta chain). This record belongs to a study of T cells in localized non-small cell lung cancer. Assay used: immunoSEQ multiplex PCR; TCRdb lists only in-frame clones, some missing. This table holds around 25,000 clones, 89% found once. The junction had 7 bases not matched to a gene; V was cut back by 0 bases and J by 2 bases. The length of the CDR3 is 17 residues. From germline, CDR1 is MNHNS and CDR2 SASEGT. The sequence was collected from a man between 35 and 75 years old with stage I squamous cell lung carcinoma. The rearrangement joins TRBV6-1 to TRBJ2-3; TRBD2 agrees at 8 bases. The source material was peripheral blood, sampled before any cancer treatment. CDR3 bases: TGTGCCAGCAGTGAAGCGGGGATAGCGGGGTACACAGATACGCAGTATTTT. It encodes CASSEAGIAGYTDTQYF.